Listed below are T cell receptor beta chains from one sample, sequenced in a study of cytomegalovirus exposure and HLA in healthy donors. Produced via immunoSEQ multiplex PCR; TCRdb's table is partial and in-frame only. The sample shows some 240,000 clones, around 87% of them seen only once. Sequencing used PBMCs. The receptors originated from a woman between 18 and 29 years old in good health and CMV-seropositive. Each CDR3 is given with its conserved first and last residue. The D gene is left open where the match is weak. Clone size is not always given. Where it is, it says once, few, many or a class for expanded clones.

TRBV5-4	-	13	-	TRBJ1-2	CASSLYRNYGYTF	TGTGCCAGCAGCTTGTACAGGAACTATGGCTACACCTTC
TRBV19	-	17	TRBD1	TRBJ2-7	CASSIKGQGILSYEQYF	TGTGCCAGTAGTATCAAGGGACAGGGAATTTTATCCTACGAGCAGTACTTC
TRBV28	once	15	TRBD1	TRBJ1-2	CASRNTGTGGYGYTF	TGTGCCAGCAGAAACACCGGGACAGGGGGCTATGGCTACACCTTC
TRBV5-1	-	13	-	TRBJ2-5	CASSLGAQETQYF	TGTGCCAGCAGCTTGGGGGCCCAAGAGACCCAGTACTTC
TRBV4-1	-	20	-	TRBJ2-3	CASSQDHFRLVLLSTDTQYF	TGCGCCAGCAGCCAAGATCATTTCAGGCTCGTGCTACTTAGCACAGATACGCAGTATTTT
TRBV5-6	-	16	-	TRBJ1-5	CASSFLSAADNQPQHF	TGTGCCAGCAGCTTTCTATCTGCCGCCGACAATCAGCCCCAGCATTTT
TRBV7-9	-	12	-	TRBJ1-2	CASSSDYYGYTF	TGTGCCAGCAGCTCGGACTACTATGGCTACACCTTC
TRBV19	-	14	TRBD1	TRBJ1-1	CASSIQGGSTEAFF	TGTGCCAGTAGTATCCAGGGGGGTTCGACTGAAGCTTTCTTT
TRBV6-1	-	17	TRBD1	TRBJ1-1	CASSEDERGQENTEAFF	TGTGCCAGCAGTGAAGACGAGAGGGGGCAGGAGAACACTGAAGCTTTCTTT
TRBV7-7	-	14	TRBD2	TRBJ2-7	CASSSGLAGVEQYF	TGTGCTAGCAGCTCGGGACTAGCGGGAGTCGAGCAGTACTTC
TRBV4-1	-	18	-	TRBJ1-5	CASSQDSLLRDNNQPQHF	TGCGCCAGCAGCCAAGATTCCCTTCTCCGGGACAACAATCAGCCCCAGCATTTT
TRBV5-1	-	14	TRBD1	TRBJ1-5	CASSPGTGNQPQHF	TGCGCCAGCAGCCCGGGGACAGGGAATCAGCCCCAGCATTTT
TRBV27	-	14	TRBD2	TRBJ2-3	CASSWVAGADTQYF	TGTGCCAGCAGTTGGGTCGCGGGAGCGGATACGCAGTATTTT
TRBV10-3	-	14	-	TRBJ2-3	CAISEARASDTQYF	TGTGCCATCAGTGAGGCCAGGGCTTCAGATACGCAGTATTTT
TRBV30	-	13	-	TRBJ1-1	CAWRLFDRTEAFF	TGTGCCTGGAGGCTGTTTGACAGAACTGAAGCTTTCTTT
TRBV9	-	18	TRBD1	TRBJ1-2	CASSARISQGGKNYGYTF	TGTGCCAGCAGCGCGAGAATCTCACAGGGGGGAAAGAACTATGGCTACACCTTC
TRBV9	-	15	-	TRBJ1-4	CASSASRRAGEKLFF	TGTGCCAGCAGCGCCTCGAGGAGGGCCGGGGAAAAACTGTTTTTT
TRBV6-5	-	14	TRBD1	TRBJ2-2	CASSPGQTTGELFF	TGTGCCAGCAGTCCGGGACAGACCACCGGGGAGCTGTTTTTT